This T cell receptor (beta chain) comes out of a study of T cell responses to AZD1222 COVID-19 vaccine (dated by TCRdb to the early 2020s). Concerning the study at large: A total of 233 trial participants underwent TCR sequencing, of whom about 210 received two doses of AZD1222 and some 25 received two doses of the MenACWY control vaccine. Trial participants were enrolled by age into subgroups of 18-55, 56-69 and 70-plus years, and around 140, 26 and 57 TCR-sequenced participants, respectively, were included in these subgroups.

The CDR3 regions of human TCRbeta chains were analyzed by immunosequencing. On the authors' methods: TCRs in the repertoires were matched against a reference library of SARS-CoV-2-specific TCRs that had been generated with the MIRA antigen-specificity platform. Breadth was defined as the fraction of unique TCRs that were SARS-CoV-2-associated, and depth was defined as the fraction of total T cells that were SARS-CoV-2-associated. Using the MIRA data, each spike-specific TCR was mapped to the spike region that the TCR reacts to and placed in a CD4 or CD8 class. Log10-transformed breadth and depth values were compared by one-way ANOVA with Sidak's multiple comparisons tests. TCRdb carries this immuneACCESS record with in-frame sequences only. Its versions omit some clonotypes, under half of them owing to an unresolved V gene in the studies checked, with the rest unexplained. V and J calls and clone size are those listed in that table; D and trimming were worked out from the DNA. The sample includes about 140,000 clones, with roughly nine tenths observed a single time. Roughly 7.1% of the sample lies in the top ten.

On the study overall, not on this receptor specifically: CD4 TCRs associated with the vaccine covered the entire spike protein, and the dominant responses were in regions 160-218 and 743-854. Most participants were white British and females outnumbered males, and the authors suggested that clonal diversity may have been underestimated. After two AZD1222 doses, both the breadth and the depth of spike-specific TCRs were significantly higher than at day 0 and than in MenACWY recipients. Epitopes outside the regions mutated in the B.1.351 and B.1.1.7 variants were reportedly recognized by nearly half of the unique spike-specific TCRs. Conclusions about previously exposed vaccinees are limited, since just five to seven AZD1222 recipients were seropositive for SARS-CoV-2 at baseline. The 56-69-year group was small, and its depth increase did not reach significance, likely because of low power. No day 14 peak-response samples were available, so repertoires were characterized only after the peak T cell response.

CDR1 and CDR2 (LGHDT, YNNKEL) derive from the germline V gene (reference sequence). The CDR3 contains 15 residues, cysteine and phenylalanine counted. Only the CDR3 part of the read is kept: 45 bases, read in frame from the first base. V lost 4 bases and J lost 6 bases; the stretch between them is 17 bases long. Read against the paper, the sample's time point label means: about 28 days (+/-7) after the second vaccine dose. The intended sense of this specimen's treatment or condition label: meningococcal conjugate vaccine given as trial control. Vaccinee samples were obtained from the UK trials COV001 and COV002, which included a single-blind randomized controlled phase 2/3 trial of AZD1222 (ChAdOx1 nCoV-19) in healthy adults. For TCRbeta chain sequencing, PBMC samples from trial participants were taken at day 0 and at day 28 after the second dose. As for this clone: Which antigen it targets is not known. Base quality data are lacking; no much larger clone is found one base away.

The sequencing here drew on peripheral blood, taken 28 days after the second dose of the MenACWY control vaccine. The sequence links TRBV3-1 (or the pseudogene TRBV3-2) to TRBJ2-3, with the D gene call left open. The receptor was derived from an adult who received the MenACWY meningococcal vaccine as a control. In nucleotide form, the sequence is TGTGCCAGCAGCCTCTATGGATCGCGTTCCGATACGCAGTATTTT. Its product reads: CASSLYGSRSDTQYF.